A selection of T cell receptor beta chains follows, all from one sample in a study of blood T cells in healthy people across ages. Via MiXCR, TCRdb re-called the 5' RACE reads, giving one row per CDR3 protein. The table lists about 1.1 million distinct CDR3 sequences, roughly two fifths of them singletons, with approximately 14% in the top ten. Sequenced material: blood. These receptors were obtained from a young man in good health. The CDR3 runs from the conserved cysteine through the conserved F or W. The D gene is left open where the match is weak. Size is omitted from some rows. Given values are once, few, many or a class for expanded clones.

clone_size	v_call	d_call	j_call	cdr3_nt	cdr3_aa
NA	TRBV7-8	TRBD2	TRBJ2-3	TGTGCCAGCAGCTTAGCTAGCGGGGAGCTCACAGATACGCAGTATTTT	CASSLASGELTDTQYF
few	TRBV20-1	NA	TRBJ1-2	TGCAGTGCTAGAGACTGGGATGGCTACACCTTC	CSARDWDGYTF
many	TRBV11-2	NA	TRBJ2-3	TGTGCCAGCAGCTTGCGAGGGGTGGGCACAGATACGCAGTATTTT	CASSLRGVGTDTQYF
NA	TRBV9	NA	TRBJ1-2	TGTGCCAGCAGCGTAGCGGCAGGGATCAACTATGGCTACACCTTC	CASSVAAGINYGYTF
NA	TRBV15	NA	TRBJ1-6	TGTGCCACCCGTCCCAGCAGGTATAATTCACCCCTCCACTTT	CATRPSRYNSPLHF
few	TRBV6-6	NA	TRBJ1-2	TGTGCCAGCAGTGGGACGGGGCCTAACGGCTACACCTTC	CASSGTGPNGYTF
NA	TRBV6-2/TRBV6-3	TRBD2	TRBJ2-1	TGTGCCACGAGGGGGACTAGCGGTTACAATGAGCAGTTCTTC	CATRGTSGYNEQFF
many	TRBV20-1	NA	TRBJ1-2	TGCAGTGCTAGAGTGGCAGGGCAAGGCTACACCTTC	CSARVAGQGYTF
NA	TRBV6-2/TRBV6-3	NA	TRBJ1-2	TGTGCCAACAGTAGCTATAGGGGTGGCTACACCTTC	CANSSYRGGYTF
NA	TRBV10-3	NA	TRBJ1-4	TGTGCCATCAGTGGTGTCGGAGCGGACAAACTGTTTTTT	CAISGVGADKLFF
few	TRBV4-3	TRBD1	TRBJ1-2	TGCGCCAGCAGCCAAGATTACGGGTGGGACAGGGCCGGCTATGGCTACACCTTC	CASSQDYGWDRAGYGYTF
NA	TRBV5-6	NA	TRBJ1-2	TGTGCCAGCAGCTTGTTTTCGCAGGACTGGGGCTACACCTTC	CASSLFSQDWGYTF
NA	TRBV5-1	TRBD1	TRBJ1-2	TGCGCCAGCAGCTCCGGTCAGGGGGGGATTTATGGCTACACCTTC	CASSSGQGGIYGYTF
few	TRBV12-5	TRBD2	TRBJ2-7	TGTGCTAGTGGTTTGGAGGCTAGCGGGGGGGCTTGGCACGAGCAGTACTTC	CASGLEASGGAWHEQYF
NA	TRBV27	NA	TRBJ1-3	TGTGCCAGCAGTAACCTACAGGGAATTGGAAACACCATATATTTT	CASSNLQGIGNTIYF
many	TRBV7-9	TRBD1	TRBJ1-2	TGTGCCAGCAGCTTAGAAGGGACAGATGGATTCACCTTC	CASSLEGTDGFTF
NA	TRBV6-6	NA	TRBJ2-7	TGTGCCAGCAGTTACTCGGACACCCGGGGCTACGAGCAGTACTTC	CASSYSDTRGYEQYF
few	TRBV20-1	NA	TRBJ2-3	TGCAGTGCCCCATGGGGTGGGGGGCTCGGAAATACGCAGTATTTT	CSAPWGGGLGNTQYF
few	TRBV20-1	TRBD2	TRBJ2-1	TGCAGTGCTATAAACAACGTAGGGACTATTTGGGACAATGAGCAGTTCTTC	CSAINNVGTIWDNEQFF
NA	TRBV7-9	NA	TRBJ2-7	TGTGCCAGCAGCTTCGAAGGTCACGAGCAGTACTTC	CASSFEGHEQYF
NA	TRBV5-1	NA	TRBJ1-2	TGCGCCAGCAGCTTGGCCCAGGATGGCTATGGCTACACCTTC	CASSLAQDGYGYTF
NA	TRBV6-5	TRBD1	TRBJ1-4	TGTGCCAGCAGGGCAATAGCAGGGGGCACTAATGAAAAACTGTTTTTT	CASRAIAGGTNEKLFF
NA	TRBV6-2/TRBV6-3	NA	TRBJ2-3	TGTGCCAGCAGTTACTCAGGGGTGGGGTCCGATACGCAGTATTTT	CASSYSGVGSDTQYF
few	TRBV28	TRBD1	TRBJ2-1	TGTGCCAGCAGTCCCACGGGGACAGAGTCCAATGAGCAGTTCTTC	CASSPTGTESNEQFF
few	TRBV4-1	NA	TRBJ2-3	TGCGCCAGCAGTCAAAACCAACGGGCAGGAAGCACAGATACGCAGTATTTT	CASSQNQRAGSTDTQYF
NA	TRBV12-3/TRBV12-4	NA	TRBJ2-7	TGTGCCAGCAGTCTAGGGAAGGGGAAAAGCTCCTACAATGAGCAGTACTTC	CASSLGKGKSSYNEQYF
few	TRBV20-1	TRBD2	TRBJ2-1	TGCAGTGCTAGAGGTCAGGCTAGCGGGGGGCCCCTCTCCTACAATGAGCAGTTCTTC	CSARGQASGGPLSYNEQFF
NA	TRBV9	NA	TRBJ2-3	TGTGCCAGCAGCCCGGGACTCAAAACCGGTGGAGATACGCAGTATTTT	CASSPGLKTGGDTQYF
few	TRBV20-1	NA	TRBJ2-3	TGCAGTGCTAGACCCGTCACAGATACGCAGTATTTT	CSARPVTDTQYF